This T cell receptor beta chain is drawn from a study of cytotoxic CD8 clonotypes in ibrutinib-treated CLL. General study points: Ibrutinib response saw clonality rise, and progression saw it return toward baseline.

Depths of 1 in 200,000 to 1 in 1 million T cells were the sequencing target. Sequencing used immunoSEQ multiplex PCR; TCRdb keeps in-frame clones, though not all of them. Seen here are 65,000 to 80,000 clones, over 65% observed once, and the top ten hold around 36%. Note on this clone: Its antigen is still unknown.

CDR3 length: 15 residues. The V and J genes are TRBV1 and TRBJ2-1; TRBD2, the table's D call, was not compared with the DNA. TRBV1 is given as a pseudogene. This material consisted of PBMCs, taken after 24 months of ibrutinib treatment. The origin of this receptor is a human donor with chronic lymphocytic leukemia. Written as DNA, the CDR3 is TGCACCAGCAGCGCCCGACTAGCGTCCTACAATGAGCAGTTCTTC. This sequence encodes CTSSARLASYNEQFF.